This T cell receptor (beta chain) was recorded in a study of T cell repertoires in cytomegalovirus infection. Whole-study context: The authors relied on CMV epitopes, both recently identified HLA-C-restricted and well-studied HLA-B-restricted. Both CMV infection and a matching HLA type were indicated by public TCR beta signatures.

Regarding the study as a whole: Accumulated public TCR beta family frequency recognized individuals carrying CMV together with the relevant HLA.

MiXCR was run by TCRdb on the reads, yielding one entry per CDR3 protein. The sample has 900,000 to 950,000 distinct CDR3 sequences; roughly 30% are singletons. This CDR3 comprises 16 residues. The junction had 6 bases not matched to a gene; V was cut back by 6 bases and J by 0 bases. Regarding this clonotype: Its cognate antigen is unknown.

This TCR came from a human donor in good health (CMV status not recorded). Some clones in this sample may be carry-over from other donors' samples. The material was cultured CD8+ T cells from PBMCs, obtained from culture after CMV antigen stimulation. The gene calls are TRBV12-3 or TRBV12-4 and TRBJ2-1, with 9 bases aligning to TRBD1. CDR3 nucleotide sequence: TGTGCCAGCAGGGGACAGGGAGGGGGCTCCTACAATGAGCAGTTCTTC. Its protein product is CASRGQGGGSYNEQFF.